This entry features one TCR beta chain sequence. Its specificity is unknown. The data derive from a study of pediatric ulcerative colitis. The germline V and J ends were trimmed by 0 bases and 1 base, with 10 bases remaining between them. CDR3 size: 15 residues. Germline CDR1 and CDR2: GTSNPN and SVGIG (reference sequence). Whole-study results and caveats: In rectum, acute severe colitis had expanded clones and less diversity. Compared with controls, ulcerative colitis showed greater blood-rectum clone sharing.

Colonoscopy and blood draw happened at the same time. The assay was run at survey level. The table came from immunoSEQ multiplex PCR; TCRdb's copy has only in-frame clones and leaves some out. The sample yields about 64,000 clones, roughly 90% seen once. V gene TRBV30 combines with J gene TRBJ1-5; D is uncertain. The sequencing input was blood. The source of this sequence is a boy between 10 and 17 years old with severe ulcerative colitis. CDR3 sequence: CAWSVLDGSNQPQHF. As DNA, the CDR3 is TGTGCCTGGAGTGTCTTGGACGGGAGCAATCAGCCCCAGCATTTT.